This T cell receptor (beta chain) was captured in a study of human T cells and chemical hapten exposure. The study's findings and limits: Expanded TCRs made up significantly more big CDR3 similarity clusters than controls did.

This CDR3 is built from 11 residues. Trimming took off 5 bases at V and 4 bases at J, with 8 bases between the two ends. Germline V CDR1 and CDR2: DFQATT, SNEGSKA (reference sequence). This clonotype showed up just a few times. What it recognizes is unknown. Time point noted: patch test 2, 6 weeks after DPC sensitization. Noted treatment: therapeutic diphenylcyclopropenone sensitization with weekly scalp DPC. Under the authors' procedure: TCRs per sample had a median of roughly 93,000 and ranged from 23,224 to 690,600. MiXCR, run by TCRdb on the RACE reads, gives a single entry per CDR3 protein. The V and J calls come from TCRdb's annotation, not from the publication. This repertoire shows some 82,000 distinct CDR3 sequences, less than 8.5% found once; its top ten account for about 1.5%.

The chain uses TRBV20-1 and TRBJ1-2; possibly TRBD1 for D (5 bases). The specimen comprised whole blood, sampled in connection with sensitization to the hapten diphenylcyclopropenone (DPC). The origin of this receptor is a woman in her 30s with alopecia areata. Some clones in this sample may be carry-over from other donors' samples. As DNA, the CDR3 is TGCAGTGCTTTACAGGCCTATGGCTACACCTTC. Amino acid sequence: CSALQAYGYTF.